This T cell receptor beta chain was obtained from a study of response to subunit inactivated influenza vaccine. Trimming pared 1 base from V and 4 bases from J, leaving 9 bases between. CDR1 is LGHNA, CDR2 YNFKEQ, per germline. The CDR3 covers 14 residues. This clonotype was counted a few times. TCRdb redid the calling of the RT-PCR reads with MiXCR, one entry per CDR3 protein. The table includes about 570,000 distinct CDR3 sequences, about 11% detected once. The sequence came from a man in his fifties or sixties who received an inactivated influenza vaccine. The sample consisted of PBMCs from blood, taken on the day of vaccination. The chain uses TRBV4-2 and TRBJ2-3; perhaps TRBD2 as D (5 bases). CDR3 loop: CASSQGGSADTQYF. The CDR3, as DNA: TGTGCCAGCAGCCAAGGTGGGAGCGCAGATACGCAGTATTTT.